The 3 T cell receptor beta chains presented below share a single source sample, sequenced in a study of T-cell memory formation after mild COVID-19 (TCRdb year 2021). Library method: 5' RACE. The sequencer was an Illumina NovaSeq 6000. TCRdb trimmed the raw reads at Q25, called clones with MiXCR and kept productive beta chains. When rows share a CDR3 protein, they turn into one entry using the most common DNA and genes. The sample data list a few hundred thousand distinct CDR3 sequences, and 25% to 30% of these were observed just once. 13% of the sample comes from the top ten. The specimen was PBMCs or a T cell subset sorted from them (not recorded which). The receptors originated from an adult woman who had mild COVID-19 (a few samples of this study predate the infection). The sample titles of this study are shuffled in the database, so cell type and time point are left out; the donor was told from shared clones.

This clonotype appeared a single time. V is TRBV12-3 or TRBV12-4 and J is TRBJ1-1; perhaps TRBD1 as D (6 bases). V was clipped by 6 bases and J by 4 bases, with 18 bases between them. The CDR3 covers 15 residues. CDR3 residues: CASSREQGRTTEAFF. In DNA form, the CDR3 reads TGTGCCAGCAGCCGGGAACAGGGACGGACCACTGAAGCTTTCTTT.

There are a few counts of this clonotype. In DNA form, the CDR3 reads TGTGCCAGCAGCTTACGGCAGGGGAATTACGAAAACAATGAGCAGTTCTTC. It specifies CASSLRQGNYENNEQFF. The chain combines TRBV11-1 with TRBJ2-1, with D maybe TRBD1 (6 bases). The V gene lost 2 bases and the J gene lost 5 bases, with 19 bases spanning the gap. Germline V gene sequence: CDR1 SGHAT, CDR2 FQDESV (reference sequence). The CDR3 length is 17 residues. Full variable domain (outside the CDR3, taken from reference TRBV11-1 and TRBJ2-1): EAEVAQSPRYKITEKSQAVAFWCDPISGHATLYWYRQILGQGPELLVQFQDESVVDDSQLPKDRFSAERLKGVDSTLKIQPAELGDSAMYLCASSLRQGNYENNEQFFGPGTRLTVL.

CDR3 protein: CAIRASAYEQYF. For the CDR3, the DNA is TGTGCCATCAGAGCAAGTGCCTACGAGCAGTACTTC. The chain employs TRBV10-3 and TRBJ2-7; D unclear. The V end lost 6 bases, the J end lost 2 bases, and 8 bases lay between the germline ends. The germline V gene has CDR1 ENHRY and CDR2 SYGVKD. This CDR3 has 12 amino acids.